These T cell receptor beta chains were read from a single sample in a study of blood T cells in healthy people across ages. TCRdb re-derived calls from the 5' RACE reads in MiXCR, one entry per CDR3 protein. The sample gives some 1.1 million distinct CDR3 sequences, more than 30% of which show up once; about 12% is in the top ten. Sequencing used blood. The receptors shown here come from a young man in good health. The CDR3 runs from the conserved cysteine through the conserved F or W. The order of the fields is D gene, J gene, clone size, V gene, CDR3 protein, CDR3 DNA. A D gene is named only where the DNA matches it firmly. Part of the rows lack a size; the others show once, few, many or a class for expanded clones.

TRBD2 TRBJ2-7 - TRBV28 CASKGRDADEQYF TGTGCCAGCAAGGGGAGGGATGCTGATGAGCAGTACTTC
TRBD2 TRBJ2-7 once TRBV6-5 CASSKTSGASYERYF TGTGCCAGCAGCAAAACTAGCGGGGCCTCCTACGAGCGGTACTTC
- TRBJ2-1 - TRBV20-1 CNATPAAFDNEQFF TGCAATGCTACCCCAGCGGCGTTCGACAATGAGCAGTTCTTC
- TRBJ2-1 - TRBV6-2/TRBV6-3 CAGGVRGYNEQFF TGTGCCGGCGGTGTCCGGGGGTACAATGAGCAGTTCTTC
TRBD1 TRBJ1-4 - TRBV6-1 CASRKQGGKLFF TGTGCCAGCAGAAAACAGGGGGGAAAACTGTTTTTT
- TRBJ1-1 - TRBV20-1 CSARPGGGTEAFF TGCAGTGCTAGACCGGGAGGGGGTACTGAAGCTTTCTTT
- TRBJ1-1 - TRBV4-2 CASSQVLLGGTEAFF TGTGCCAGCAGCCAAGTACTTTTAGGGGGCACTGAAGCTTTCTTT
- TRBJ2-6 many TRBV4-3 CASSQDPTSGANVLTF TGCGCCAGCAGCCAAGACCCGACCTCTGGGGCCAACGTCCTGACTTTC
- TRBJ1-5 - TRBV20-1 CSAFRVAVKGYSNQPQHF TGCAGTGCCTTCAGGGTAGCCGTAAAGGGATATAGCAATCAGCCCCAGCATTTT
- TRBJ2-7 - TRBV20-1 CSAPYRSSYNEQYF TGCAGTGCCCCATACCGCAGCTCCTACAATGAGCAGTACTTC
- TRBJ1-6 - TRBV30 CAWSGQRTGRVGSPLHF TGTGCCTGGAGTGGGCAACGCACAGGGCGCGTGGGCTCACCCCTCCACTTT
TRBD2 TRBJ2-3 - TRBV7-7 CASSPLAGNPTDTQYF TGTGCTAGCAGCCCTCTAGCGGGGAATCCCACAGATACGCAGTATTTT
TRBD2 TRBJ2-1 - TRBV27 CASSSLVLAGTWGEQFF TGTGCCAGCAGTTCCCTCGTCCTAGCGGGGACATGGGGTGAGCAGTTCTTC
TRBD1 TRBJ1-6 - TRBV28 CASSPWTGGGNSPLHF TGTGCCAGCAGCCCCTGGACAGGGGGAGGGAATTCACCCCTCCACTTT
TRBD1 TRBJ1-1 few TRBV4-3 CASSPRTGRITEAFF TGCGCCAGCAGCCCCCGGACAGGGAGGATCACTGAAGCTTTCTTT
- TRBJ1-2 - TRBV7-2 CASSPSGVYGYTF TGTGCCAGCAGCCCGAGTGGGGTCTATGGCTACACCTTC
TRBD1 TRBJ1-2 - TRBV7-9 CASKSGQASTNHGYTF TGTGCCAGCAAATCGGGACAGGCTTCGACTAACCATGGCTACACCTTC
TRBD1 TRBJ2-1 few TRBV6-2/TRBV6-3 CASSFLKTGLVSNEQFF TGTGCCAGCAGTTTCCTAAAGACAGGGTTGGTTTCGAATGAGCAGTTCTTC
TRBD1 TRBJ2-7 - TRBV11-2 CASSSGTAPGYEQYF TGTGCCAGCAGCTCAGGGACAGCCCCGGGCTACGAGCAGTACTTC
- TRBJ2-1 many TRBV6-2/TRBV6-3 CASSYRGDNEQFF TGTGCCAGCAGTTACAGGGGTGACAATGAGCAGTTCTTC
- TRBJ2-1 - TRBV24-1 CATSEQDAEGQFF TGTGCCACCAGTGAACAAGACGCCGAAGGGCAGTTCTTC
TRBD1 TRBJ1-1 few TRBV5-1 CASSRRTGGAEAFF TGCGCCAGCAGCAGACGGACAGGAGGCGCTGAAGCTTTCTTT
- TRBJ2-3 - TRBV9 CASSVAASVGDTQYF TGTGCCAGCAGCGTAGCGGCTAGCGTGGGAGATACGCAGTATTTT
TRBD1 TRBJ1-1 few TRBV7-2 CASSDGTVGAFF TGTGCCAGCAGCGACGGGACAGTCGGGGCTTTCTTT
- TRBJ2-3 few TRBV15 CATSTGQVADTQYF TGTGCCACCAGCACGGGACAAGTCGCAGATACGCAGTATTTT
- TRBJ1-5 - TRBV28 CASRISGLNQPQHF TGTGCCAGCAGAATTTCCGGGCTCAATCAGCCCCAGCATTTT
- TRBJ2-1 few TRBV5-1 CASSPRDSGSYNEQFF TGCGCCAGCAGTCCCCGGGACTCAGGCTCCTACAATGAGCAGTTCTTC
TRBD1 TRBJ1-1 - TRBV7-9 CASSFRDRGDTEAFF TGTGCCAGCAGCTTCCGGGACAGGGGAGACACTGAAGCTTTCTTT